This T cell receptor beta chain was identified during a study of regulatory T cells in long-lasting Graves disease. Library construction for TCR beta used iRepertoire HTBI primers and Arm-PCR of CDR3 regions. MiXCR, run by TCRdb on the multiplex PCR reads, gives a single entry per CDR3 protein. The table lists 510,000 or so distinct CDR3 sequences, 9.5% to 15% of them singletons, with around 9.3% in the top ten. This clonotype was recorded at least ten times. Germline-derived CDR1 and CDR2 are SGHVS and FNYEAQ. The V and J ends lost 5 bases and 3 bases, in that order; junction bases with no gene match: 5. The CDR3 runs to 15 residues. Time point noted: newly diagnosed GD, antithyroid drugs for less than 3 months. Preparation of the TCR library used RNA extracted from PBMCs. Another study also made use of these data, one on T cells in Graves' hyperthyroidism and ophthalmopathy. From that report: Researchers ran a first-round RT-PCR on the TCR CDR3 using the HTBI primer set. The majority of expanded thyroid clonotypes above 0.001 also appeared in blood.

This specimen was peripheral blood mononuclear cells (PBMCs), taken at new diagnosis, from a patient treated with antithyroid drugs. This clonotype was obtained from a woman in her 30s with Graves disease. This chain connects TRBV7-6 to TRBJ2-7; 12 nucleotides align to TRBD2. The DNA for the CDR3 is TGTGCCAGCAGCCTCGGGACTAGCGGGCACTACGAGCAGTACTTC. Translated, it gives CASSLGTSGHYEQYF.